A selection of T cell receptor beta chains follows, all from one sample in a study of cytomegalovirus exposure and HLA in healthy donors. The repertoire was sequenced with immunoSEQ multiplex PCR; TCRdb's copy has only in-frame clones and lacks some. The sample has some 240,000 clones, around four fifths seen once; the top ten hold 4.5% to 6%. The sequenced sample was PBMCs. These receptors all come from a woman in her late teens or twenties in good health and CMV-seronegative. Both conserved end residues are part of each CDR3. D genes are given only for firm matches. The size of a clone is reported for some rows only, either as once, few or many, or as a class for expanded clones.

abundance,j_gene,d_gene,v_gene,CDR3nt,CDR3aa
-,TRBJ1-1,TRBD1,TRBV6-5,TGTGCCAGCACCTCGGACAGGGGGCTCGCTTTCTTT,CASTSDRGLAFF
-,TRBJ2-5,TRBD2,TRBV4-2,TGTGCCAGCAGCCAAGATGGGGTAGCGGGAAGCTTAGAGACCCAGTACTTC,CASSQDGVAGSLETQYF
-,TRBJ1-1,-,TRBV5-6,TGTGCCAGCAGCTTGGGCCCCGGGGAAAATGGTCGTGGCACTGAAGCTTTCTTT,CASSLGPGENGRGTEAFF
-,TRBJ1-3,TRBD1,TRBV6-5,TGTGCCAGCAGACGCGACAGGGTGATTGGAAACACCATATATTTT,CASRRDRVIGNTIYF
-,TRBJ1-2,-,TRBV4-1,TGCGCCAGCAGCCAAGTAGTGCAGGGGTTAGGCTACACCTTC,CASSQVVQGLGYTF
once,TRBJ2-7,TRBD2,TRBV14,TGTGCCAGCAGCCTGACTAGCGGGGGCCCCTACGAGCAGTACTTC,CASSLTSGGPYEQYF
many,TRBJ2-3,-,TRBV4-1,TGCGCCAGCAGCCAAGGGCAGGGGTCAGATACGCAGTATTTT,CASSQGQGSDTQYF
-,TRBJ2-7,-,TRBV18,TGTGCCAGCTCACCACAAGTAGGACACCGCTACGAGCAGTACTTC,CASSPQVGHRYEQYF
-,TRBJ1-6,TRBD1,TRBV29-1,TGCAGCGCGGACAGGGGGTGTAATTCACCCCTCCACTTT,CSADRGCNSPLHF
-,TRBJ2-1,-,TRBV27,TGTGCCAGCAGCGGAGGGGGTTACAATGAGCAGTTCTTC,CASSGGGYNEQFF
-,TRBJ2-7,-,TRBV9,TGTGCCAGCAGCTCTCAAGGGGCGGCCTCCTACGAGCAGTACTTC,CASSSQGAASYEQYF
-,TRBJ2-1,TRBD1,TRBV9,TGTGCCAGCAGCGTAGTGGGACAGGGCAGGTCCTACAATGAGCAGTTCTTC,CASSVVGQGRSYNEQFF
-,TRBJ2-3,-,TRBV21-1,TGTGCCAGCAGCAGCTCCCGCCAGGGGAGTACAGATACGCAGTATTTT,CASSSSRQGSTDTQYF
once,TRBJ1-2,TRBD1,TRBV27,TGTGCCAGCAGTCTCCGGCCCGGGACAGGGGGCTATGGCTACACCTTC,CASSLRPGTGGYGYTF
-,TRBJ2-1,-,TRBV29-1,TGCAGCGTGACCGGGACATATACCAACAATGAGCAGTTCTTC,CSVTGTYTNNEQFF
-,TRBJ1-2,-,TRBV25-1,TGTGCCAGCAGTGAATATGAGGGGAGGGGGGACTATGGCTACACCTTC,CASSEYEGRGDYGYTF
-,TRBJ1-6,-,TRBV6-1,TGTGCCAGCAGTGGCCTGGGACTGACCCACTCCTATAATTCACCCCTCCACTTT,CASSGLGLTHSYNSPLHF
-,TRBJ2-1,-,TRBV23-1,TGCGCCAGCAGTCTCCCGCGGCATGAGCAGTTCTTC,CASSLPRHEQFF
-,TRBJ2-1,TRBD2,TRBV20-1,TGCAGTGCCTCGGGAGGTAATGAGCAGTTCTTC,CSASGGNEQFF
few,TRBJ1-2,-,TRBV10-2,TGCGCCAGCAGCGGGGACGGCTATGGCTACACCTTC,CASSGDGYGYTF
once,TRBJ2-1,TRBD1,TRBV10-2,TGCGCCAGCAGGGGGACAGATTCCTACAATGAGCAGTTCTTC,CASRGTDSYNEQFF
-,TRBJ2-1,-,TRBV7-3,TGTGCCAGCAGCTTGTACGGAACCTCCTCCTACAATGAGCAGTTCTTC,CASSLYGTSSYNEQFF
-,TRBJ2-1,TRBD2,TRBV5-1,TGCGCCAGCAGCTTGGTAGGGAGCGGGAACAATGAGCAGTTCTTC,CASSLVGSGNNEQFF
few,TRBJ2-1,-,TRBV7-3,TGTGCCAGCAGCTTTGGTCCGGAAGGTGAGCAGTTCTTC,CASSFGPEGEQFF
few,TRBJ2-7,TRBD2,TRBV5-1,TGCGCCAGCAGCCGTAGCGGGGGGCGGTACGAGCAGTACTTC,CASSRSGGRYEQYF
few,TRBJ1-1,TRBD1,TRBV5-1,TGCGCCAGCAGGCCCCATCAGGGGGCCGGGGACACTGAAGCTTTCTTT,CASRPHQGAGDTEAFF
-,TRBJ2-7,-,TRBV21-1,TGTGCCAGCAGCAAAGCGACGGACAGGCCCACCTACGAGCAGTACTTC,CASSKATDRPTYEQYF
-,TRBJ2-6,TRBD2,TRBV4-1,TGCGCCAGCAGCCAAGTAGGGACTAGCGGCTCTGGGGCCAACGTCCTGACTTTC,CASSQVGTSGSGANVLTF
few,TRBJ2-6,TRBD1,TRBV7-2,TGTGCCAGCAGACGTGACAGGGCTGGGGCCAACGTCCTGACTTTC,CASRRDRAGANVLTF
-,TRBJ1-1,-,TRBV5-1,TGCGCCAGCAGCTTGGCAGGGTGGGACACTGAAGCTTTCTTT,CASSLAGWDTEAFF
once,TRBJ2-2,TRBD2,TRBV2,TGTGCCAGCAGTGGGGGACTAGCGGGGACCACCGGGGAGCTGTTTTTT,CASSGGLAGTTGELFF
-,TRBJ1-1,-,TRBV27,TGTGCCAGCAGTTTACTGTGGGGATACAAGACGAACACTGAAGCTTTCTTT,CASSLLWGYKTNTEAFF
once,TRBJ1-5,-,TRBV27,TGTGCCAGCAGCAGCCAGGGCCATCAGCCCCAGCATTTT,CASSSQGHQPQHF
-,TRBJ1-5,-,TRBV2,TGTGCCAGCAGCCCTCTGGCGGCAGGGCGGTCCAGTCAGCCCCAGCATTTT,CASSPLAAGRSSQPQHF
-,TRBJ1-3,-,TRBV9,TGTGCCAGCAGCGTAGGGGGGGTCTCTGGAAACACCATATATTTT,CASSVGGVSGNTIYF
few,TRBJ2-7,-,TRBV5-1,TGCGCCAGCAGCCGCCGTGGCGGGACCTACGAGCAGTACTTC,CASSRRGGTYEQYF
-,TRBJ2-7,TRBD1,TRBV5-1,TGCGCCAGCACAGGACAGGGGGCCTACGAGCAGTACTTC,CASTGQGAYEQYF
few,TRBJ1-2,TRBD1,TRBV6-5,TGTGCCAGCCGGACAGGGTATGGCTACACCTTC,CASRTGYGYTF
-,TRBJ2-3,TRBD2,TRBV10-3,TGTGCCATCAGCCTAGCGGGGGGCACAGATACGCAGTATTTT,CAISLAGGTDTQYF
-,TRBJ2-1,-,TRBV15,TGTGCCACCAGCAGAGAAAGTGGGGCCAATGAGCAGTTCTTC,CATSRESGANEQFF
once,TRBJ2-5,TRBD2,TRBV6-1,TGTGCCAGCAGTGATGAGGCTAGCGGGAGTGGGACCCAGTACTTC,CASSDEASGSGTQYF
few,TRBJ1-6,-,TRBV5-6,TGTGCCAGCCCCCTTGGCTCACCCCTCCACTTT,CASPLGSPLHF
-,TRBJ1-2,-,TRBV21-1,TGTGCCGGCCCGGGAGGGGGGGCCAGGAGCTATGGCTACACCTTC,CAGPGGGARSYGYTF
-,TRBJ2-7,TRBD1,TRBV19,TGTGCCACTGAAGGGACAGGTTCCTACGAGCAGTACTTC,CATEGTGSYEQYF
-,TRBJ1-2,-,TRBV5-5,TGTGCCAGCAGCTTGGAAGAAGGAAACTATGGCTACACCTTC,CASSLEEGNYGYTF
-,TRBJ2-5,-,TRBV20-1,TGCAGTGCTACCTCCCGGGAGACCCAGTACTTC,CSATSRETQYF